This TCR beta chain originates from a study of blood T cell repertoires in COVID-19. Study-wide context: Researchers got acute and convalescent COVID-19 samples from the United States, Italy and Spain. The analysed material was cDNA or gDNA that came from T cells, B-cell-depleted T cells, or PBMCs.

Original data processing: Cell counts per sample came from amplifying reference gene primers. This table comes from immunoSEQ multiplex PCR, and its TCRdb copy is limited to in-frame clones, with some not included. V, J and clone size reflect that table, while D and trimming were determined from the DNA. The data show some 41,000 clones, with more than 65% seen just once and roughly 4.6% held by the top ten. The CDR3 spans 16 residues. Per the germline V gene, CDR1 is SEHNR and CDR2 is FQNEAQ (reference sequence). Germline trimming cut 1 base from V and 0 bases from J; bases unmatched to any gene: 5.

The clonotype originates from a woman between 65 and 79 years old with acute or convalescent COVID-19. Sample: peripheral blood. The rearrangement uses TRBV7-9 and TRBJ2-7, with 8 bases matching TRBD2. The CDR3 spells CASSLDLGLDSYEQYF. The DNA of the CDR3 is TGTGCCAGCAGCTTAGATCTGGGACTAGACTCCTACGAGCAGTACTTC.